This T cell receptor (beta chain) was recorded in a study of response to subunit inactivated influenza vaccine. Study-wide findings and caveats: Authors suggested that a seasonal influenza vaccination recruits few new T cells each time.

About this clonotype: Its target is not known.

CDR1 is SGHVS and CDR2 is FQNEAQ in the germline V gene. This CDR3 has 15 residues. Trimming cost V 1 base and J 7 bases; bases outside gene matches: 9. In TCRdb, the RT-PCR reads were re-called with MiXCR into one record per CDR3 protein. Of 700,000 to 900,000 distinct CDR3 sequences in the sample, 21% were seen once. The chain uses TRBV7-8 and TRBJ2-7, with 8 bases identical to TRBD2. The receptor comes from a man aged 50 or older who received an inactivated influenza vaccine. The sample here was PBMCs from blood, taken 4 to 6 days after vaccination. CDR3 nucleotide sequence: TGTGCCAGCAGCTTAGGTGGAGCGGGAGTGGGTGAGCAGTACTTC. It yields the protein CASSLGGAGVGEQYF.